A single sample gave rise to the 7 T cell receptor beta chains below, sequenced in a study of blood T cell repertoires in COVID-19. Method: immunoSEQ multiplex PCR; TCRdb's copy keeps in-frame clones and lacks some. The sample has 130,000 to 150,000 clones, approximately 81% seen once. Input material: peripheral blood. These receptors were collected from a human donor in a cohort sampled during active COVID-19.

The chain carries TRBV19 and TRBJ2-7; 8 nucleotides match TRBD2. V dropped 3 bases and J dropped 7; count of bases not matched to a gene: 8. Germline CDR1 is LNHDA and CDR2 is SQIVND (reference sequence). The CDR3 loop spans 14 amino acids. The CDR3 DNA sequence: TGTGCCAGTAGTATCAGAAGCGGGAGTGATGAGCAGTACTTC. Its protein is CASSIRSGSDEQYF.

A remark on this clone: One end of the junction is discordant with germline, which a read error may explain. The chain joins TRBV18 to TRBJ2-2; 9 bases fit TRBD2. The CDR3 runs to 16 residues. The germline CDR1 and CDR2 sequences are KGHSH and LQKENI. CDR3 loop: CASSPPSGTNTGELFF. CDR3 bases: TGTGCCAGCTCGCCACCTAGCGGGACGAACACCGGGGAGCTGTTTTTT.

The chain couples TRBV4-1 to TRBJ2-7, with 10 bases that match TRBD1. This CDR3 contains 15 residues. The trim removed 4 bases at V and 1 base at J, leaving 4 bases unmatched. CDR1 and CDR2 (germline): MGHRA, YSYEKL. CDR3 sequence: CASSPRDRGSYEQYF. CDR3 DNA: TGCGCCAGCAGCCCCCGGGACAGGGGTTCCTACGAGCAGTACTTC.

This chain uses TRBV5-4 with TRBJ1-6; TRBD1 is a possible D gene (5 bases). Per the germline V gene, CDR1 is SGHNT and CDR2 is YYREEE (reference sequence). This CDR3 spans 15 amino acids. Trimming removed 0 bases at V and 7 bases at J, with 11 bases between. CDR3 protein: CASSLEQGNNSPLHF. The CDR3 DNA reads TGTGCCAGCAGCTTGGAGCAGGGCAACAATTCACCCCTCCACTTT. The whole variable domain, filled in from reference TRBV5-4 and TRBJ1-6, reads ETGVTQSPTHLIKTRGQQVTLRCSSQSGHNTVSWYQQALGQGPQFIFQYYREEENGRGNFPPRFSGLQFPNYSSELNVNALELDDSALYLCASSLEQGNNSPLHFGNGTRLTVT.

The V and J genes are TRBV2 and TRBJ2-7; 12 bases align to TRBD2. The CDR3 has 18 residues. CDR1 and CDR2 (germline): SNHLY, FYNNEI. Germline trimming cut 6 bases from V and 2 bases from J; bases unmatched to any gene: 14. As DNA, the CDR3 is TGTGCCAGCAGGGGGGTGGCCCTGGGACTAGCGGGTGCCTACGAGCAGTACTTC. Translating it yields CASRGVALGLAGAYEQYF.

This clone appeared once. The genes are TRBV7-7 and TRBJ2-5, with a possible D match to TRBD1 (8 bases). The germline gives CDR1 SSHAT, CDR2 FNYEAQ (reference sequence). The CDR3 consists of 15 residues. V was trimmed by 0 bases and J by 4 bases, leaving 12 bases between them. CDR3: CASSLADREGETQYF. The CDR3 DNA is TGTGCCAGCAGCTTAGCGGACAGGGAGGGAGAGACCCAGTACTTC.

This chain links TRBV27 with TRBJ1-6, with no clear D. The CDR3 has 15 amino acids. The V and J ends lost 7 bases and 5 bases respectively, with 15 bases between them. Looked up from germline, CDR1 is MNHEY and CDR2 is SMNVEV (reference sequence). The CDR3 is CASKRASSNNSPLHF. The CDR3 DNA is TGTGCCAGCAAAAGGGCATCTAGCAATAATTCACCCCTCCACTTT.